The present T cell receptor beta chain was sequenced within a study of CD8 T cells in ankylosing spondylitis. Findings and limits, study-wide: Apparently characteristic of ankylosing spondylitis blood was a TCR beta motif (about eight highly homologous variants). Some motif variants were previously reported in reactive arthritis synovial fluid and blood. Within matched ankylosing spondylitis synovial fluid, disease-linked clones were reportedly significantly enriched.

Details on this clonotype: Its matching antigen is unknown.

TCRdb passed the 5' RACE reads through MiXCR, listing each CDR3 protein once. This table holds 500,000 to 550,000 distinct CDR3 sequences, about 13% found once. The receptor comes from a male donor with ankylosing spondylitis. The sample taken for sequencing was blood, either unsorted or a sorted T cell fraction (not recorded which).

The CDR3 bases are TGTGCCAGCAGCACAGAGGCTGGGAATCAGCCCCAGCATTTT. Residues: CASSTEAGNQPQHF. The rearrangement joins TRBV6-1 to TRBJ1-5, with D unclear. Trimming took off 6 bases at V and 4 bases at J, with 13 bases between the two ends. Germline V lookup: CDR1 MNHNS, CDR2 SASEGT. The CDR3 covers 14 residues.